This TCR beta chain appears in the sequencing data of a study of Tregs in tolerant kidney transplant recipients. Repertoires were generated with immunoSEQ multiplex PCR, while TCRdb's copy carries only in-frame clones and drops some. This sample has some 70,000 clones; roughly 89% occur once, and the top ten carry approximately 4.8%. Germline CDR1 SGHDN, CDR2 FVKESK. V was pared by 3 bases and J by 7 bases, with 18 bases between. The CDR3 totals 15 residues. This clone has only a few counts. The receptor was derived from a human donor in good health. The rearrangement links TRBV14 to TRBJ2-5; the D gene could be TRBD1 or TRBD2 (6 bases each). The sample taken for sequencing was CD4+ T cells from blood. The chain's CDR3 is CASSQRRGTLGTQYF. CDR3 in DNA: TGTGCCAGCAGCCAGAGGAGGGGGACCCTTGGGACCCAGTACTTC.